Included here is one TCR beta chain sequence, with context. The target antigen is unknown. This sample was taken from a study of T cell repertoires in cytomegalovirus infection. Study background: Both a matching HLA type and CMV infection were indicated by public TCR beta signatures. Study-wide findings and caveats: Accumulated public TCR beta family frequency recognized individuals carrying CMV together with the relevant HLA. HLA-C-restricted TCR beta clonotypes specific for CMV led the ex vivo response.

TCRdb reanalysed the reads using MiXCR and keeps one entry per CDR3 protein. The sample consists of about a million distinct CDR3 sequences, around 29% of them appearing once. CDR1 is SGHKS and CDR2 is YYEKEE in the germline V gene (reference sequence). The CDR3 covers 13 residues. Between the trimmed V and J ends, which lost 0 bases and 5 bases, there was a span of 8 bases. The TCR comes from a human donor in good health (CMV status not recorded). Some clones in this sample may be carry-over from other donors' samples. The source was cultured CD8+ T cells from PBMCs, collected from culture after CMV antigen stimulation. V gene TRBV5-5 combines with J gene TRBJ1-1; D is unclear. For the CDR3, the DNA is TGTGCCAGCAGCTTGGGCCCGGATACTGAAGCTTTCTTT. This gives the protein CASSLGPDTEAFF. Full variable domain (outside the CDR3, taken from reference TRBV5-5 and TRBJ1-1): DAGVTQSPTHLIKTRGQQVTLRCSPISGHKSVSWYQQVLGQGPQFIFQYYEKEERGRGNFPDRFSARQFPNYSSELNVNALLLGDSALYLCASSLGPDTEAFFGQGTRLTVV.